Sequencing of this T cell receptor (beta chain) was carried out in a study of blood T cell repertoires in COVID-19. Study-wide context: Researchers got acute and convalescent COVID-19 samples from the United States, Italy and Spain.

The authors' processing: Reference gene primer amplification in the assay estimated nucleated cell counts. Assay used: immunoSEQ multiplex PCR; TCRdb lists only in-frame clones, some missing. The V and J calls and clone size are taken from that table; D and trimming were inferred from the DNA. The sample records about 35,000 clones, around 87% being singletons. The CDR3 runs to 15 residues. V shed 5 bases and J shed 4 bases, with 14 bases lying between them. The germline gives CDR1 SGHAT, CDR2 FQNNGV. What was sequenced was peripheral blood. This chain joins TRBV11-2 and TRBJ2-2; no definite D call. This receptor was taken from a human donor in a cohort sampled during active COVID-19. The CDR3 loop reads CASSLLAMGTGELFF. The CDR3 region has the DNA TGTGCCAGCAGCCTTTTAGCTATGGGCACCGGGGAGCTGTTTTTT.